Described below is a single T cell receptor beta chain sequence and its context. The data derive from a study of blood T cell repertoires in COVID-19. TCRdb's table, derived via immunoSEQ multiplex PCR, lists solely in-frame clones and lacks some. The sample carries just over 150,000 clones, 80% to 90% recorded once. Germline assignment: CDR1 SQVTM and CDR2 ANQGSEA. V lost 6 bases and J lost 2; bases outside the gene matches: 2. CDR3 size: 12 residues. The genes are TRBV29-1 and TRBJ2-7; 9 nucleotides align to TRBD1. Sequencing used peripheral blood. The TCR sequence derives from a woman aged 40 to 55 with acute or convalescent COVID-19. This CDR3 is CSVRTGAYEQYF. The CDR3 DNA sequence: TGCAGCGTAAGGACAGGGGCCTACGAGCAGTACTTC.